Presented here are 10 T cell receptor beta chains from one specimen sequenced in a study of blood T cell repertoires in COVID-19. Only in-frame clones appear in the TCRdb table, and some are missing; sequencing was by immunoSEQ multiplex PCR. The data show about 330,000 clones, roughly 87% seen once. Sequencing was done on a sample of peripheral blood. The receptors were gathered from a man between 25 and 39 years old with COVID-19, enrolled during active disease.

DNA for the CDR3: TGTGCCAGCAGCGTTAGCGGGGGGGCCTCTGTTAATGAGCAGTTCTTC. Translating it yields CASSVSGGASVNEQFF. This chain uses TRBV9 with TRBJ2-1, with TRBD2 matching over 11 bases. This CDR3 spans 16 amino acids. After removal of 2 bases from V and 7 bases from J, the junction contained 8 bases not matched to a gene. Germline CDR1 is SGDLS and CDR2 is YYNGEE.

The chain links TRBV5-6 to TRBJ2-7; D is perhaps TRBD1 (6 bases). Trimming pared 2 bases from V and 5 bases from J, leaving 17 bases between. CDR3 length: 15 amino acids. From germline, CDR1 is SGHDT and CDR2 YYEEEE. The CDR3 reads CASSLFSQGFNEQYF. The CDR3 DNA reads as TGTGCCAGCAGCTTATTCTCTCAGGGGTTTAACGAGCAGTACTTC.

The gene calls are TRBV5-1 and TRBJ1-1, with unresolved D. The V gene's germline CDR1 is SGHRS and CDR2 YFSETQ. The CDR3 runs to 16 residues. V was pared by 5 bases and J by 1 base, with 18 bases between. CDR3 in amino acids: CASSWGGKVGNTEAFF. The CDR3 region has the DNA TGCGCCAGCAGTTGGGGAGGAAAAGTAGGGAACACTGAAGCTTTCTTT.

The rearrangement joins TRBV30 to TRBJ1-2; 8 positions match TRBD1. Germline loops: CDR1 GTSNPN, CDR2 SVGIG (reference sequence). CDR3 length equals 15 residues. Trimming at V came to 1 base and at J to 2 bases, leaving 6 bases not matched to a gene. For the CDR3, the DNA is TGTGCCTGGAGTGCTGCCTGGACAGGGAACTATGGCTACACCTTC. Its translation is CAWSAAWTGNYGYTF.

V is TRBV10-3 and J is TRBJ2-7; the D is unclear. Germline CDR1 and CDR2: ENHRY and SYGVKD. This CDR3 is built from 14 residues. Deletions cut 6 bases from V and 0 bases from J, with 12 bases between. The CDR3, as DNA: TGTGCCATCAGCACGACTGCGAGCTCCTACGAGCAGTACTTC. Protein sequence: CAISTTASSYEQYF.

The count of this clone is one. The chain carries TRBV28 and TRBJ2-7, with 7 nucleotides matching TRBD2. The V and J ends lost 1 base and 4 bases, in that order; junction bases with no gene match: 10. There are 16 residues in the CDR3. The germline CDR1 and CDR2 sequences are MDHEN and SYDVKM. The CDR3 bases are TGTGCCAGCAGTTTATTCGGGATACTAGCGTTATACGAGCAGTACTTC. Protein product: CASSLFGILALYEQYF.

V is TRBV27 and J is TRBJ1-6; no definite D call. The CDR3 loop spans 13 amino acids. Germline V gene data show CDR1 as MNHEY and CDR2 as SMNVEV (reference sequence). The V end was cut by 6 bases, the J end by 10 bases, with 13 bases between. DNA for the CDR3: TGTGCCAGCAGGGAGGCTTTGGGATCACCCCTCCACTTT. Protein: CASREALGSPLHF.

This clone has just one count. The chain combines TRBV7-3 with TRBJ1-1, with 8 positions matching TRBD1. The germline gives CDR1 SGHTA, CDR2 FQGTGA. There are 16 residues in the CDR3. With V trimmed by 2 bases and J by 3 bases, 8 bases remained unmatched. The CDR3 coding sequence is TGTGCCAGCAGCTTAGGGAGCAGGGGGCATGACACTGAAGCTTTCTTT. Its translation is CASSLGSRGHDTEAFF.

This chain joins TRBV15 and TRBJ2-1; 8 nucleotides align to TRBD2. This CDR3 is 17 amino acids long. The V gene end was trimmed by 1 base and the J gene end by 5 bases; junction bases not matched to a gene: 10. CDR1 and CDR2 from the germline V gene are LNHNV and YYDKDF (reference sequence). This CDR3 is CATSRAGSGGRNNEQFF. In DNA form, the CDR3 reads TGTGCCACCAGCAGAGCTGGGAGCGGGGGCCGGAACAATGAGCAGTTCTTC.

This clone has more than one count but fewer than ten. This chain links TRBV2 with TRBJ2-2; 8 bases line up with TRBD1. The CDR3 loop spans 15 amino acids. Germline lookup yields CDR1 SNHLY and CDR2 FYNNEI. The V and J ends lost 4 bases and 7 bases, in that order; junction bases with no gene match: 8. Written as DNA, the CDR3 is TGTGCCAGCAGTGTTCAGGGGGCGCCCGGCGGGGAGCTGTTTTTT. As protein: CASSVQGAPGGELFF.